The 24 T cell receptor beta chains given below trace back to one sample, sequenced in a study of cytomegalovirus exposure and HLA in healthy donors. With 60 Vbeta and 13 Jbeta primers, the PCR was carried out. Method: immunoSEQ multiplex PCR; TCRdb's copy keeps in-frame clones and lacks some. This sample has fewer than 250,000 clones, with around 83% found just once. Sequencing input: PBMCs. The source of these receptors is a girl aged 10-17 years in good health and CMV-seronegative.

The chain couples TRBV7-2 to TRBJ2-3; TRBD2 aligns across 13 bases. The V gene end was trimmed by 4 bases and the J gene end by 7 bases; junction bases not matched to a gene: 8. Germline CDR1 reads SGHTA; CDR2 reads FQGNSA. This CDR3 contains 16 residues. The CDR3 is CASSSPTSGGQNTQYF. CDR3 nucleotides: TGTGCCAGCAGCTCCCCGACTAGCGGGGGGCAGAATACGCAGTATTTT.

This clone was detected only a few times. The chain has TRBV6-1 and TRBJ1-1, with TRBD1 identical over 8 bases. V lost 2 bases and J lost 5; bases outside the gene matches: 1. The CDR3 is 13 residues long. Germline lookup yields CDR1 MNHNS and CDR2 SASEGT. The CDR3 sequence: CASSENRGTEAFF. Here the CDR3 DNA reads TGTGCCAGCAGTGAAAACAGGGGGACTGAAGCTTTCTTT.

The DNA of the CDR3 is TGCGCCAGCACTAGGGACAACGCCTACGAGCAGTACTTC. This translates into CASTRDNAYEQYF. The rearrangement links TRBV5-1 to TRBJ2-7; D is perhaps TRBD1 (6 bases). Germline CDR1 SGHRS, CDR2 YFSETQ. Trimming removed 6 bases from V and 2 bases from J, with 12 bases in between. This CDR3 has 13 amino acids.

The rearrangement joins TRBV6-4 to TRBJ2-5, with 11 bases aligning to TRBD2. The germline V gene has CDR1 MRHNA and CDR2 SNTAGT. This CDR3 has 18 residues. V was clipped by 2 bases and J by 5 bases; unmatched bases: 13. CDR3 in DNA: TGTGCCAGCAGTGACAAATTCTTCTTCCTAGCGGGGGGTGAGACCCAGTACTTC. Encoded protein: CASSDKFFFLAGGETQYF.

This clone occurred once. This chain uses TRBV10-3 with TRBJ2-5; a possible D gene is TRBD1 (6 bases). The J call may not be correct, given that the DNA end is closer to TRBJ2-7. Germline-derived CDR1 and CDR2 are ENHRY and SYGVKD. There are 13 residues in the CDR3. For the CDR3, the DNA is TGTGCCATCAGTGATGTACAGGGTGACGAGCAGTACTTC. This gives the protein CAISDVQGDEQYF.

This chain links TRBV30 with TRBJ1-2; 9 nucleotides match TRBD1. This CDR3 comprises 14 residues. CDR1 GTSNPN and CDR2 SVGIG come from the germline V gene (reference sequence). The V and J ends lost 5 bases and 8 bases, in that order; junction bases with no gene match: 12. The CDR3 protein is CAWDRGIDPTGYTF. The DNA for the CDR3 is TGTGCCTGGGACAGGGGGATCGACCCTACGGGCTACACCTTC.

The CDR3 nucleotides are TGTGCCAGCAGCAAATTCCGACTAGCGGGCTCCTACGAGCAGTACTTC. The encoded protein is CASSKFRLAGSYEQYF. This sequence joins TRBV7-2 and TRBJ2-7; 10 bases are a match to TRBD2. CDR1 is SGHTA and CDR2 is FQGNSA in the germline V gene. J was trimmed by 0 bases and V by 5 bases; bases with no gene match: 7. This CDR3 region has 16 residues. Supplemented by reference TRBV7-2 and TRBJ2-7, the full variable domain reads GAGVSQSPSNKVTEKGKDVELRCDPISGHTALYWYRQSLGQGLEFLIYFQGNSAPDKSGLPSDRFSAERTGGSVSTLTIQRTQQEDSAVYLCASSKFRLAGSYEQYFGPGTRLTVT.

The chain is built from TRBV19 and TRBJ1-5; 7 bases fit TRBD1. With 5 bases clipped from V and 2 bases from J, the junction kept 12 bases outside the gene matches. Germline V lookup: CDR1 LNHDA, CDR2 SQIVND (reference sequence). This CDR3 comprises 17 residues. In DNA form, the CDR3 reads TGTGCCAGTAGTTTGTGGACAGGAAGGGAAGGCAATCAGCCCCAGCATTTT. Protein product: CASSLWTGREGNQPQHF. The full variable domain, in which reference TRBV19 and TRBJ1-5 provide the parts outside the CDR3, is DGGITQSPKYLFRKEGQNVTLSCEQNLNHDAMYWYRQDPGQGLRLIYYSQIVNDFQKGDIAEGYSVSREKKESFPLTVTSAQKNPTAFYLCASSLWTGREGNQPQHFGDGTRLSIL.

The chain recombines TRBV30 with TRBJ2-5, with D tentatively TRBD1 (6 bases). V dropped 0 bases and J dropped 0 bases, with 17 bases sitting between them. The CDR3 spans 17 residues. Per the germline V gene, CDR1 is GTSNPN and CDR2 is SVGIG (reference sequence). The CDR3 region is CAWSVLGTGTYQETQYF. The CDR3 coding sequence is TGTGCCTGGAGTGTATTAGGAACAGGGACCTACCAAGAGACCCAGTACTTC.

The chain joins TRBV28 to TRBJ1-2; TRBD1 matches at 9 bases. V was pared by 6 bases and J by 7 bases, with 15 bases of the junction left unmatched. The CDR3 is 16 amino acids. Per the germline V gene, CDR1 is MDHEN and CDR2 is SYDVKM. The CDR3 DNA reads TGTGCCAGCAGCACCCATATAGGGACAGGGAGAAGTGGCTACACCTTC. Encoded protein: CASSTHIGTGRSGYTF.

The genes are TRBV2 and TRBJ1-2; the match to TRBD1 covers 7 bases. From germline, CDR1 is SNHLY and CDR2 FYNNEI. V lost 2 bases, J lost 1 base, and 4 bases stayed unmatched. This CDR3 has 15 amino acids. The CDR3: CASSERDRINYGYTF. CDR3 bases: TGTGCCAGCAGTGAAAGGGACAGAATTAACTATGGCTACACCTTC.

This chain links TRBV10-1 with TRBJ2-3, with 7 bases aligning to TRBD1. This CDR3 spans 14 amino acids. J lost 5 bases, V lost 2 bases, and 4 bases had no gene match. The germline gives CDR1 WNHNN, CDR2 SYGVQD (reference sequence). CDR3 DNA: TGCGCCAGCAGTGAGGAGGGGGCAGGAGATACGCAGTATTTT. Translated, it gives CASSEEGAGDTQYF.

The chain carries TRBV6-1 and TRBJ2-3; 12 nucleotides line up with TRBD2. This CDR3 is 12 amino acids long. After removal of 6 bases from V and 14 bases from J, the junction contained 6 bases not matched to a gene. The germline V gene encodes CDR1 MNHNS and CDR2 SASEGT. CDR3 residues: CASRLTSGGLYF. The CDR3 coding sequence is TGTGCCAGCAGATTGACTAGCGGGGGACTGTATTTT.

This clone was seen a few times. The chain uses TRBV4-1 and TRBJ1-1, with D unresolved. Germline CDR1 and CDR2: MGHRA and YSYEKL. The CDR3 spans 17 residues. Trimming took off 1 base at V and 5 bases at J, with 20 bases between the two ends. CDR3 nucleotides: TGCGCCAGCAGCCAAGGTCCGGGGTGGTCGGGTAAGACTGAAGCTTTCTTT. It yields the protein CASSQGPGWSGKTEAFF.

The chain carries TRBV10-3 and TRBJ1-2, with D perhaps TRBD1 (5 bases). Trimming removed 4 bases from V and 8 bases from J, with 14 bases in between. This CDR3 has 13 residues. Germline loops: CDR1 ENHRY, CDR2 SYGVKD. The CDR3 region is CAISALGGDGYTF. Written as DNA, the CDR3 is TGTGCCATCAGTGCCCTGGGAGGGGACGGCTACACCTTC.

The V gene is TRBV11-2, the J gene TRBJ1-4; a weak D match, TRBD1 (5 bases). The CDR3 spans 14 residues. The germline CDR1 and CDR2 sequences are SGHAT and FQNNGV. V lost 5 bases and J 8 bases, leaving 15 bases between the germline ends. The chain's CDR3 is CASSSSFRGEKLFF. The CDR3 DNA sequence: TGTGCCAGCAGCAGTTCATTCCGGGGGGAAAAACTGTTTTTT.

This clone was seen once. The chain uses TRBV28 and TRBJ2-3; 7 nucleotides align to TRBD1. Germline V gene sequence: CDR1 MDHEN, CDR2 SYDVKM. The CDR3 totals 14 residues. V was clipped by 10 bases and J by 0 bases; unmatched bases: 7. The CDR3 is CATKQGRSTDTQYF. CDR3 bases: TGTGCCACAAAACAGGGGAGAAGCACAGATACGCAGTATTTT.

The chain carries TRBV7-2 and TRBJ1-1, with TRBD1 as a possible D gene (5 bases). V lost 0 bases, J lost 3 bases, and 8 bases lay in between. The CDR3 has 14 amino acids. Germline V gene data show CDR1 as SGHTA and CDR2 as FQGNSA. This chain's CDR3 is CASSLAWGDTEAFF. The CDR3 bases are TGTGCCAGCAGCTTAGCTTGGGGGGACACTGAAGCTTTCTTT. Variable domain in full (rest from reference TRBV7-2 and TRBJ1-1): GAGVSQSPSNKVTEKGKDVELRCDPISGHTALYWYRQSLGQGLEFLIYFQGNSAPDKSGLPSDRFSAERTGGSVSTLTIQRTQQEDSAVYLCASSLAWGDTEAFFGQGTRLTVV.

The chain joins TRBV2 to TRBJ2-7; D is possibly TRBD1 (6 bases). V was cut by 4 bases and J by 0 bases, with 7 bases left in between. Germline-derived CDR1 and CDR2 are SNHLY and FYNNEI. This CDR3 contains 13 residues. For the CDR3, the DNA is TGTGCCAGCAGTGGGACAGCCTCCTACGAGCAGTACTTC. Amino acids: CASSGTASYEQYF.

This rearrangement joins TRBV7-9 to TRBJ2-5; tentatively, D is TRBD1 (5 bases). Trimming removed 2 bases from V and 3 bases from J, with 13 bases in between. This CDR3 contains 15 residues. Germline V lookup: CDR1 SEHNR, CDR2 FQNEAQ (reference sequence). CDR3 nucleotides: TGTGCCAGCAGCTTAAAGTCGGCAGGGAAAGAGACCCAGTACTTC. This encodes CASSLKSAGKETQYF.

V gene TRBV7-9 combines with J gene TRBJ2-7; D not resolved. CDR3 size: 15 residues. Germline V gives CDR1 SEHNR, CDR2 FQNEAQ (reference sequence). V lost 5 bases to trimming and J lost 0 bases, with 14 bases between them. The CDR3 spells CASSPSTDRSYEQYF. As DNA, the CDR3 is TGTGCCAGCAGCCCCAGCACAGACCGCTCCTACGAGCAGTACTTC.

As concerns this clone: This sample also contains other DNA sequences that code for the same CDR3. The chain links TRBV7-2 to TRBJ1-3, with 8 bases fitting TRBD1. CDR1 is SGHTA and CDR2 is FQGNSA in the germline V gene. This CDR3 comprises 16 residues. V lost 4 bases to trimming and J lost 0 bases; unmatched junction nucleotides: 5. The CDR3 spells CASSWGQANSGNTIYF. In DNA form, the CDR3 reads TGTGCCAGCAGCTGGGGACAGGCGAACTCTGGAAACACCATATATTTT.

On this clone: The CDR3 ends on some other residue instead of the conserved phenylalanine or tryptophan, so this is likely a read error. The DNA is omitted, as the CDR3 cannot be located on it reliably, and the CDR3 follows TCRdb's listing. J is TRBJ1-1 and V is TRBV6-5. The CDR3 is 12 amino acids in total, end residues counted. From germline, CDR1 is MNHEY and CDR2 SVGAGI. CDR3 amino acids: CASSELRISLDL.

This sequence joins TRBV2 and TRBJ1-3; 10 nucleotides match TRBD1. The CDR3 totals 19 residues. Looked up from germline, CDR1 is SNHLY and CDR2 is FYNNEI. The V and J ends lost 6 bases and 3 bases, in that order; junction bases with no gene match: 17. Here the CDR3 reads CASRDRDRGIKGFGNTIYF. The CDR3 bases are TGTGCCAGCAGAGACCGGGACAGGGGAATAAAAGGCTTTGGAAACACCATATATTTT.